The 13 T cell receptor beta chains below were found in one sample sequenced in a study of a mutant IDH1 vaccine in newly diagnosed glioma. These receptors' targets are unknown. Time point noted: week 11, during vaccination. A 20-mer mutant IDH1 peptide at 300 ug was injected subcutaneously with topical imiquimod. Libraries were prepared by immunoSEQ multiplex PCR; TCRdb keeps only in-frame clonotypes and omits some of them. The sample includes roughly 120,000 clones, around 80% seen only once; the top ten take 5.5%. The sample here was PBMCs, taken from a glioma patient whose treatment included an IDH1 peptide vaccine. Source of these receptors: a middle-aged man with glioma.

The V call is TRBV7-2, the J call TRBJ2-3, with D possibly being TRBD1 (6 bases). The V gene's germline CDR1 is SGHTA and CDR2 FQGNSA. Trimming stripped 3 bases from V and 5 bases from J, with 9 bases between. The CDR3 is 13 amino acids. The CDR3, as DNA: TGTGCCAGCAGCTTGCAAGGGGGAGATACGCAGTATTTT. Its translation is CASSLQGGDTQYF.

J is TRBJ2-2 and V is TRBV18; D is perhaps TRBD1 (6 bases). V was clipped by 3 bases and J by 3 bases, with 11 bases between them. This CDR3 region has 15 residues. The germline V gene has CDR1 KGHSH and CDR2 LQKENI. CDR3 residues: CASSPSTGYTGELFF. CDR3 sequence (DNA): TGTGCCAGCTCACCTTCCACAGGGTACACCGGGGAGCTGTTTTTT.

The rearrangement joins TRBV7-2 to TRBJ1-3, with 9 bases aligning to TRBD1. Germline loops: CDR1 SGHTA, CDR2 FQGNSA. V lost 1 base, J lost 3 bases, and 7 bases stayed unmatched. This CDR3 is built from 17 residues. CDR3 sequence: CASSLGHRGRDGNTIYF. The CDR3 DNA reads TGTGCCAGCAGCTTAGGCCACAGGGGGCGCGATGGAAACACCATATATTTT.

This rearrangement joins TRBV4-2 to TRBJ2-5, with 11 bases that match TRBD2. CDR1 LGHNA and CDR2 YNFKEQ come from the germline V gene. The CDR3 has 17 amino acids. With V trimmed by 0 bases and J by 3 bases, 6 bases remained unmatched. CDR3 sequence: CASSQDRLLAGEETQYF. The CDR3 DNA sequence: TGTGCCAGCAGCCAAGATCGGTTACTAGCGGGGGAAGAGACCCAGTACTTC.

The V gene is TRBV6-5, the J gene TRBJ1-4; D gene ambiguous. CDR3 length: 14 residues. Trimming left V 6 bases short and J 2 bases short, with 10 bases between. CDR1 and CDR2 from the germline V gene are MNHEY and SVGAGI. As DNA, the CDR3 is TGTGCCAGCAGCCGTAGGCGGACTAATGAAAAACTGTTTTTT. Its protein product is CASSRRRTNEKLFF.

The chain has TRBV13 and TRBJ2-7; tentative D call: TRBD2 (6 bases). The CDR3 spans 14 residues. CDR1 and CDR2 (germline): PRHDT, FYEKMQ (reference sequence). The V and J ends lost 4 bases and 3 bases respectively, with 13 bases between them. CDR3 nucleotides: TGTGCCAGCAGCTCCGGGACTGAAAACTACGAGCAGTACTTC. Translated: CASSSGTENYEQYF.

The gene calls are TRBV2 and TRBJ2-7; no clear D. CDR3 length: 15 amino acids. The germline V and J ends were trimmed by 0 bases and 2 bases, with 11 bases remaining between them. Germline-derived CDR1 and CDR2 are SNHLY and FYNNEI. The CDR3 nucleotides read TGTGCCAGCAGTGAAGCGCTTGGTAGGCCCTACGAGCAGTACTTC. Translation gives CASSEALGRPYEQYF.

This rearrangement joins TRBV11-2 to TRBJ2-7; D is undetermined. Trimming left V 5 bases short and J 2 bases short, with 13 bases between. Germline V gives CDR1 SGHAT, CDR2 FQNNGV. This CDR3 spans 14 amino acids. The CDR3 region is CASSVHGKAYEQYF. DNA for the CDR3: TGTGCCAGCAGCGTGCACGGCAAGGCCTACGAGCAGTACTTC.

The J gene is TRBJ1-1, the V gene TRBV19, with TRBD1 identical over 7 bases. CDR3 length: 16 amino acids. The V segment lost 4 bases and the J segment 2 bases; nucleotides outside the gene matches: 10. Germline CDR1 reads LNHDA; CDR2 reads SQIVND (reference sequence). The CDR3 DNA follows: TGTGCCAGTAGTACTTTGACAGGGCGGGGAAACACTGAAGCTTTCTTT. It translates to CASSTLTGRGNTEAFF.

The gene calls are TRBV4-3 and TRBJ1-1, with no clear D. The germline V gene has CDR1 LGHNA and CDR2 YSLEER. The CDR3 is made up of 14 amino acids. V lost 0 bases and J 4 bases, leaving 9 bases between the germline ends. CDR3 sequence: CASSQDLAGTEAFF. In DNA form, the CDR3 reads TGCGCCAGCAGCCAAGATCTCGCCGGCACTGAAGCTTTCTTT.

CDR3 sequence: CASTRSGGAYEQYF. In DNA form, the CDR3 reads TGCGCCAGCACCCGGTCGGGGGGAGCCTACGAGCAGTACTTC. The V gene is TRBV5-1, the J gene TRBJ2-7; 7 bases align to TRBD2. The germline V gene has CDR1 SGHRS and CDR2 YFSETQ. The CDR3 has 14 residues. The V gene end was trimmed by 6 bases and the J gene end by 2 bases; junction bases not matched to a gene: 8.

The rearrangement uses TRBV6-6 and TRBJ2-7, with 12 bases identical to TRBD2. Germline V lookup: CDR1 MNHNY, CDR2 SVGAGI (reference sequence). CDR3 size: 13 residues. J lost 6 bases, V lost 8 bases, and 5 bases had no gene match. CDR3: CASATSGSREQYF. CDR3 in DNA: TGTGCCAGCGCGACTAGCGGGAGTCGCGAGCAGTACTTC.

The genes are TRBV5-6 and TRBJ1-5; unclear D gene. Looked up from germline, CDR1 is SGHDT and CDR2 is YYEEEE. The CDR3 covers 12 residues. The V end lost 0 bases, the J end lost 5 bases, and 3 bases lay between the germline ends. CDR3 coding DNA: TGTGCCAGCAGCTTGGGTGATCAGCCCCAGCATTTT. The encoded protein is CASSLGDQPQHF.